This T cell receptor (beta chain) emerged from a study of identical twins. MiXCR, run by TCRdb on the 5' RACE reads, gives a single entry per CDR3 protein. This table has 430,000 or so distinct CDR3 sequences, approximately 25% appearing once. These data also featured in a second study, about T cells expressing NK-cell markers. That report notes: In several experiments, an anti-gamma-delta TCR antibody restricted sorting to alpha-beta TCR T cells. Dominant NKG2C+ clonotypes accounted for 1.0-7.0% of CD8+ T cells in about six donors. These clonotypes additionally ranked first within the CD3+CD56-NKG2C+ fraction of a few donors. No clear determination of HCMV specificity was made for expanded NKG2C+ T cell clones.

Sequencing was performed on CD4+ T cells sorted from blood. The receptor comes from a woman aged 18 to 35 in good health.

The CDR3 sequence: CASSFLGEETQYF. CDR3 coding DNA: TGTGCCAGCAGTTTTTTAGGGGAAGAGACCCAGTACTTC. The V and J genes are TRBV12-3 or TRBV12-4 and TRBJ2-5; D is perhaps TRBD1 (5 bases). Trimming took off 3 bases at V and 3 bases at J, with 8 bases between the two ends. The CDR3 sequence is 13 residues long.